The rows below give T cell receptor beta chains drawn from one sample of a study of TIL therapy for anti-PD-1-resistant metastatic lung cancer. Clones were read by immunoSEQ multiplex PCR, and TCRdb kept only the in-frame ones, dropping some. This sample carries 54,000 or so clones, 87% of them seen once, and the ten largest clones take around 2.6%. This sample comprised blood, obtained at baseline. All receptors derive from a person aged 25 to 79 with non-small cell lung cancer. Each CDR3 is given without its conserved first and last residue. Fields, in order: J gene, V gene, CDR3 protein.

J gene: TRBJ2-3
V gene: TRBV19
CDR3 protein: ATIGLAGGDTQY

J gene: TRBJ1-2
V gene: TRBV21-1
CDR3 protein: ASSINRGQGGYT

J gene: TRBJ2-1
V gene: TRBV19
CDR3 protein: ASSIAGDYNEQF

J gene: TRBJ2-5
V gene: TRBV19
CDR3 protein: ASSLFWAAGGTQY

J gene: TRBJ2-6
V gene: TRBV5-1
CDR3 protein: ASSLADSGANVLT

J gene: TRBJ1-1
V gene: TRBV2
CDR3 protein: ASSEAGQGRRAF

J gene: TRBJ1-2
V gene: TRBV2
CDR3 protein: ASSEASKTGLGGYT

J gene: TRBJ2-2
V gene: TRBV19
CDR3 protein: ASSISSGTNTGELF

J gene: TRBJ2-3
V gene: TRBV7-8
CDR3 protein: ASSRPSTDTQY

J gene: TRBJ2-1
V gene: TRBV4-2
CDR3 protein: ASSQETSGAAYNEQF

J gene: TRBJ2-1
V gene: TRBV6-5
CDR3 protein: ASTMTSGGWNEQF

J gene: TRBJ2-7
V gene: TRBV15
CDR3 protein: ATSLAGSHEQY

J gene: TRBJ1-2
V gene: TRBV2
CDR3 protein: ASIGRDRRSSPNYGYT

J gene: TRBJ1-1
V gene: TRBV5-6
CDR3 protein: ASSLRGRNGEAF

J gene: TRBJ2-2
V gene: TRBV6-4
CDR3 protein: ASSPGTGFTGELF

J gene: TRBJ1-1
V gene: TRBV30
CDR3 protein: AWSDGILEAF

J gene: TRBJ1-6
V gene: TRBV28
CDR3 protein: ASSLNRVNSPLH

J gene: TRBJ2-7
V gene: TRBV21-1
CDR3 protein: ASSKVPPGYEQY

J gene: TRBJ1-4
V gene: TRBV5-6
CDR3 protein: ASSLGALGGQKLF

J gene: TRBJ2-4
V gene: TRBV19
CDR3 protein: ASSITAGTLGIQY

J gene: TRBJ1-2
V gene: TRBV7-9
CDR3 protein: ASSSVNYGYT

J gene: TRBJ1-5
V gene: TRBV3-1/TRBV3-2
CDR3 protein: ASSQGQGFTQPQH

J gene: TRBJ2-1
V gene: TRBV18
CDR3 protein: ASSSQTGQGRYNEQF

J gene: TRBJ2-3
V gene: TRBV6-5
CDR3 protein: ASRIGRDSTDTQY

J gene: TRBJ2-7
V gene: TRBV27
CDR3 protein: ASSLKKSYEQY

J gene: TRBJ1-2
V gene: TRBV6-1
CDR3 protein: ASSDGPGPNYYGYT

J gene: TRBJ2-4
V gene: TRBV12-5
CDR3 protein: ASGLGQGSDIQY

J gene: TRBJ2-7
V gene: TRBV7-8
CDR3 protein: ASSLAGREQY

J gene: TRBJ2-2
V gene: TRBV5-1
CDR3 protein: ASSLAGVGTGELF

J gene: TRBJ1-2
V gene: TRBV12-3/TRBV12-4
CDR3 protein: ASSLKGIGYT

J gene: TRBJ1-1
V gene: TRBV5-1
CDR3 protein: ASSLGGTGRSEAF

J gene: TRBJ1-6
V gene: TRBV5-4
CDR3 protein: ASSAPNSPLH

J gene: TRBJ2-1
V gene: TRBV24-1
CDR3 protein: ATSEAGGPYNEQF

J gene: TRBJ1-2
V gene: TRBV6-5
CDR3 protein: ASKTVPQSNYGYT

J gene: TRBJ2-5
V gene: TRBV2
CDR3 protein: ASTGTEETQY

J gene: TRBJ2-1
V gene: TRBV27
CDR3 protein: ASTGGLAAYNEQF

J gene: TRBJ2-7
V gene: TRBV25-1
CDR3 protein: ASSDGQTTYEQY

J gene: TRBJ2-5
V gene: TRBV18
CDR3 protein: ASSSLAAQGGETQY

J gene: TRBJ2-2
V gene: TRBV9
CDR3 protein: ASSVQGKAGELF

J gene: TRBJ1-5
V gene: TRBV3-1/TRBV3-2
CDR3 protein: ASSQGGIGPQH

J gene: TRBJ2-5
V gene: TRBV5-8
CDR3 protein: ASSLPRGVSQSQETQY

J gene: TRBJ2-1
V gene: TRBV18
CDR3 protein: ASSPQRASYNEQF

J gene: TRBJ2-3
V gene: TRBV5-5
CDR3 protein: ASSLDPRGDTQY

J gene: TRBJ2-1
V gene: TRBV7-2
CDR3 protein: ASRSLQGNEQF

J gene: TRBJ1-4
V gene: TRBV7-9
CDR3 protein: ASSLTDRGNEKLF

J gene: TRBJ1-1
V gene: TRBV27
CDR3 protein: ASSLYIGLNTEAF

J gene: TRBJ1-3
V gene: TRBV30
CDR3 protein: AWSGTGPGNTIY

J gene: TRBJ2-7
V gene: TRBV30
CDR3 protein: ACDYGGIAQY